Following are 14 T cell receptor beta chains from one sample sequenced in a study of shared clonotypes between healthy human individuals. Clones were read by immunoSEQ multiplex PCR, and TCRdb kept only the in-frame ones, dropping some. This repertoire shows 400,000 to 600,000 clones, 70% to 80% found once; its top ten account for roughly 13%. Sequencing was performed on PBMCs. These receptors were collected from a woman between 40 and 50 years old in good health. Some clones in this sample may be carry-over from other donors' samples.

The chain recombines TRBV28 with TRBJ1-2; tentative D call: TRBD1 (6 bases). The V end was cut by 3 bases, the J end by 8 bases, with 13 bases between. Germline loops: CDR1 MDHEN, CDR2 SYDVKM. The CDR3 totals 13 residues. CDR3: CASSLAGAAGYTF. For the CDR3, the DNA is TGTGCCAGCAGTTTGGCGGGGGCTGCAGGCTACACCTTC.

This chain uses TRBV30 with TRBJ2-7; 8 bases align to TRBD1. V gave up 3 bases and J gave up 7 bases; unmatched junction bases: 11. Germline lookup yields CDR1 GTSNPN and CDR2 SVGIG (reference sequence). This CDR3 is built from 14 residues. The CDR3 sequence is CAWSRQGAGREQYF. The DNA of the CDR3 is TGTGCCTGGAGCCGGCAGGGGGCGGGGAGGGAGCAGTACTTC.

The rearrangement links TRBV28 to TRBJ2-3, with TRBD2 matching 8 bases. With 0 bases clipped from V and 1 base from J, the junction kept 0 bases outside the gene matches. The CDR3 covers 15 residues. CDR1 is MDHEN and CDR2 is SYDVKM in the germline V gene. DNA of the CDR3: TGTGCCAGCAGTTTATGGCGGGAGGGCACAGATACGCAGTATTTT. Translating gives CASSLWREGTDTQYF.

CDR3 coding DNA: TGTGCCAGCAGCTTCGGACCGGGAAGGGAGCAGTACTTC. Protein sequence: CASSFGPGREQYF. The chain links TRBV11-3 to TRBJ2-7; tentative D call: TRBD2 (5 bases). The CDR3 extends over 13 amino acids. Germline values: CDR1 SGHNT, CDR2 YENEEA. The V and J ends lost 3 bases and 7 bases respectively, with 13 bases between them.

The rearrangement uses TRBV28 and TRBJ1-1, with TRBD1 matching 7 bases. Germline CDR1 is MDHEN and CDR2 is SYDVKM. V dropped 9 bases and J dropped 4; count of bases not matched to a gene: 11. The CDR3 loop spans 14 amino acids. CDR3 DNA sequence: TGTGCCAGTACGGGTGGGACAGTTTTCACTGAAGCTTTCTTT. This encodes CASTGGTVFTEAFF.

The rearrangement joins TRBV4-3 to TRBJ2-1, with 10 bases fitting TRBD2. After removal of 4 bases from V and 4 bases from J, the junction contained 7 bases not matched to a gene. The germline CDR1 and CDR2 sequences are LGHNA and YSLEER. The CDR3 is 16 amino acids. The CDR3 DNA is TGCGCCAGCAGCCCTAGAGCGGGACTAGCGTACAATGAGCAGTTCTTC. Amino acid sequence: CASSPRAGLAYNEQFF.

V usage is TRBV5-4 and J usage is TRBJ2-1; 10 positions agree with TRBD2. Trimming took 4 bases from V and 3 from J; bases not matched to a gene: 7. The CDR3 has 16 residues. Germline V gene data show CDR1 as SGHNT and CDR2 as YYREEE (reference sequence). The CDR3 DNA reads TGTGCCAGCAGCCCACGGACTAGCGGAGACTACAATGAGCAGTTCTTC. Translated, it gives CASSPRTSGDYNEQFF.

V and J are TRBV4-1 and TRBJ1-4, with TRBD1 as a possible D gene (5 bases). Deletions cut 0 bases from V and 8 bases from J, with 19 bases between. CDR3 length: 17 residues. Looked up from germline, CDR1 is MGHRA and CDR2 is YSYEKL. The CDR3 region has the DNA TGCGCCAGCAGCCAAGATCGGCGCAGGGAGAAATTCGAAAAACTGTTTTTT. Its protein is CASSQDRRREKFEKLFF.

A single count supports this clone. The chain employs TRBV28 and TRBJ2-5; 10 bases are a match to TRBD1. The DNA end favors TRBJ2-7, so the J call may be wrong. The CDR3 is 15 residues long. Looked up from germline, CDR1 is MDHEN and CDR2 is SYDVKM. CDR3 sequence: CASRSTGGYGYEQYF. The CDR3 DNA reads as TGTGCCAGCAGATCGACAGGGGGCTACGGCTACGAGCAGTACTTC.

The sample holds one count of this clone. The chain is built from TRBV7-2 and TRBJ1-1, with no clear D. CDR1 is SGHTA and CDR2 is FQGNSA in the germline V gene. V shed 6 bases and J shed 12 bases, with 17 bases lying between them. The length of the CDR3 is 12 residues. Written as DNA, the CDR3 is TGTGCCAGCAGTTCCGTTACCGATCTTCCTTTCTTT. This gives the protein CASSSVTDLPFF.

The chain joins TRBV5-1 to TRBJ2-1; D uncertain. Germline V gives CDR1 SGHRS, CDR2 YFSETQ. The length of the CDR3 is 15 residues. V dropped 0 bases and J dropped 5 bases, with 12 bases sitting between them. The CDR3 reads CASSLASQYNNEQFF. CDR3 bases: TGCGCCAGCAGCTTGGCCAGCCAGTATAACAATGAGCAGTTCTTC.

The chain couples TRBV5-8 to TRBJ2-7, with 8 bases identical to TRBD2. The CDR3 has 15 residues. The J segment lost 1 base and the V segment lost 2 bases, leaving 5 bases of the junction unmatched. Per germline, CDR1 SGHTS and CDR2 YDEGEE. The CDR3 loop reads CASSFSGRGSYEQYF. The CDR3 DNA follows: TGTGCCAGCAGCTTCAGCGGGAGAGGTTCCTACGAGCAGTACTTC.

The genes are TRBV4-2 and TRBJ2-3; weak D call: TRBD1 (6 bases). Trimming cost V 4 bases and J 3 bases, with 8 bases left between them. The germline V gene encodes CDR1 LGHNA and CDR2 YNFKEQ. The CDR3 spans 13 residues. CDR3 DNA sequence: TGTGCCAGCAGCCCAGGGGTGACAGATACGCAGTATTTT. Encoded protein: CASSPGVTDTQYF.

Here the CDR3 reads CASSFGGSLGEQYF. The CDR3, as DNA: TGTGCCAGCAGCTTCGGCGGGTCACTGGGGGAGCAGTACTTC. J is TRBJ2-7 and V is TRBV7-6; tentatively, D is TRBD2 (5 bases). Germline assignment: CDR1 SGHVS and CDR2 FNYEAQ. The CDR3 totals 14 residues. V lost 3 bases and J lost 7, with 16 bases in between.